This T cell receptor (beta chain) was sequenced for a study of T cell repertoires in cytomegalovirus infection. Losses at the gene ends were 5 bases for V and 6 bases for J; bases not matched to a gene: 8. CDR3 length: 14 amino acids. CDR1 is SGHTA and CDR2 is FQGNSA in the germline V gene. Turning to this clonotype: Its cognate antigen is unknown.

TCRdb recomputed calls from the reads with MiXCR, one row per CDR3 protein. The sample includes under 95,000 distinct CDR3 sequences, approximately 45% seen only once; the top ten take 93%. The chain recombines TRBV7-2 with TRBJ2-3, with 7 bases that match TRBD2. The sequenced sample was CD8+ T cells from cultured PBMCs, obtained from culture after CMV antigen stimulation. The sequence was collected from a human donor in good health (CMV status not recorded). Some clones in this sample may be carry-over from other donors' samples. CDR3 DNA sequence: TGTGCCAGCAGCGCAAGCGGGGCCTGGGATACGCAGTATTTT. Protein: CASSASGAWDTQYF.